These T cell receptor beta chains were read from a single sample in a study of cytomegalovirus exposure and HLA in healthy donors. Assay: immunoSEQ multiplex PCR; the TCRdb copy retains only in-frame clones and omits some. This table holds under 250,000 clones, roughly four fifths found once. Sequenced input: PBMCs. The receptors were sampled from a young man in good health and CMV-seronegative. Both conserved end residues are part of each CDR3. Each record gives: V gene, clone size, J gene, D gene, CDR3 DNA, CDR3 protein. D genes are given only for firm matches. Expanded clones get a size class; other rows say once, few or many, or leave the size out.

>TRBV27|.|TRBJ1-5|.
TGTGCCAGCAGTGCACAGGGCTGGTATAGCAATCAGCCCCAGCATTTT
CASSAQGWYSNQPQHF
>TRBV2|.|TRBJ1-3|.
TGTGCCAGCAGATACCTAGAACAGGGTGGCAACACCATATATTTT
CASRYLEQGGNTIYF
>TRBV5-4|.|TRBJ2-5|TRBD2
TGTGCCAGCAGCTTGACTAGCGGGGAGGAGACCCAGTACTTC
CASSLTSGEETQYF
>TRBV6-1|.|TRBJ2-3|TRBD1
TGTGCCAGCAGCCGGACAGGGAGCACAGATACGCAGTATTTT
CASSRTGSTDTQYF
>TRBV4-1|.|TRBJ2-3|TRBD2
TGCGCCAGCAGCCAAGATAAAGCGGGAGGCACAGATACGCAGTATTTT
CASSQDKAGGTDTQYF
>TRBV5-6|.|TRBJ1-5|.
TGTGCCAGCAGCTTGATGTCAGGATACAATCAGCCCCAGCATTTT
CASSLMSGYNQPQHF
>TRBV18|.|TRBJ2-2|TRBD1
TGTGCCAGCCGGACAGGGGTAAACACCGGGGAGCTGTTTTTT
CASRTGVNTGELFF
>TRBV29-1|.|TRBJ2-2|.
TGCAGCGTTGATTCGGGCGGGACCACGAACACCGGGGAGCTGTTTTTT
CSVDSGGTTNTGELFF
>TRBV4-2|.|TRBJ1-4|.
TGTGCCAGCAGCCAAGATCCCCACACAGCTCCTAATGAAAAACTGTTTTTT
CASSQDPHTAPNEKLFF
>TRBV19|.|TRBJ1-2|.
TGTGCCAGTACCGGCGGCAACTATGGCTACACCTTC
CASTGGNYGYTF
>TRBV28|.|TRBJ1-3|.
TGTGCCAGCAGCCTGCAGCGGTGGAACACCATATATTTT
CASSLQRWNTIYF
>TRBV10-3|once|TRBJ2-1|TRBD2
TGTGCCATCAGTGAGTCAGGACTAGCGGGAGGGCGTTATGAGCAGTTCTTC
CAISESGLAGGRYEQFF
>TRBV15|.|TRBJ2-7|.
TGTGCCACCAGCAACCCGTCCAGGGCGCGCTACGAGCAGTACTTC
CATSNPSRARYEQYF
>TRBV5-5|.|TRBJ1-1|TRBD1
TGTGCCAGCAGCTCCCTGTCGGACAGGGGGAGGAACACTGAAGCTTTCTTT
CASSSLSDRGRNTEAFF
>TRBV10-3|.|TRBJ2-7|TRBD2
TGTGCCATCACTCAAGGACTAGGAGCCGGTTCCTACGAGCAGTACTTC
CAITQGLGAGSYEQYF
>TRBV6-5|.|TRBJ2-7|TRBD2
TGTGCCAGCAGTTACTCTTCGGGGGGTTACGAGCAGTACTTC
CASSYSSGGYEQYF
>TRBV5-1|.|TRBJ2-7|TRBD1
TGCGCCAGCACCGGACAGGGGGGCACCTACGAGCAGTACTTC
CASTGQGGTYEQYF